The next 20 T cell receptor beta chains were all read from a single sample in a study of blood T cell repertoires in COVID-19 (TCRdb year 2020). Receptor libraries were prepared by the immunoSEQ multiplex PCR assay. TCRdb holds this immuneACCESS table with in-frame rearrangements only. Some clones are missing; in checked studies, unresolved V genes explain under half, and the rest has no known cause. The table for this sample lists nearly 110,000 clones; around 88% of them were counted only once. Approximately 6.2% of the sample belongs to the ten largest clones. The specimen sequenced was peripheral blood. Receptors originate from a man aged 50-60 years with active or convalescent COVID-19.

This chain connects TRBV7-2 to TRBJ2-5; a weak D match, TRBD2 (5 bases). Between the trimmed V and J ends, which lost 1 base and 7 bases, there was a span of 13 bases. Germline CDR1 and CDR2: SGHTA and FQGNSA. CDR3 length equals 14 residues. The CDR3 spells CASSLVGSPATQYF. As DNA, the CDR3 is TGTGCCAGCAGCTTAGTGGGGAGCCCCGCGACCCAGTACTTC.

J is TRBJ2-4 and V is TRBV19; possibly TRBD1 for D (5 bases). Germline V gene lookup returns CDR1 LNHDA and CDR2 SQIVND (reference sequence). This CDR3 spans 18 amino acids. Trimming took 1 base from V and 4 from J, leaving 20 bases between them. The chain's CDR3 is CASSIVLETGERKNIQYF. DNA of the CDR3: TGTGCCAGTAGTATAGTGTTGGAAACAGGCGAACGTAAAAACATTCAGTACTTC. Full variable domain (remainder filled in from reference TRBV19 and TRBJ2-4): DGGITQSPKYLFRKEGQNVTLSCEQNLNHDAMYWYRQDPGQGLRLIYYSQIVNDFQKGDIAEGYSVSREKKESFPLTVTSAQKNPTAFYLCASSIVLETGERKNIQYFGAGTRLSVL.

The chain uses TRBV6-1 and TRBJ2-7; possibly TRBD1 for D (5 bases). The CDR3 is 15 amino acids. Trimming pared 0 bases from V and 3 bases from J, leaving 12 bases between. Germline values: CDR1 MNHNS, CDR2 SASEGT. In DNA form, the CDR3 reads TGTGCCAGCAGTGAAGCGACCCAGGGTGTCTACGAGCAGTACTTC. Translation gives CASSEATQGVYEQYF.

V gene TRBV6-6 combines with J gene TRBJ1-3, with unresolved D. Trimming cost V 2 bases and J 4 bases, with 6 bases left between them. The CDR3 is made up of 13 amino acids. Germline V gives CDR1 MNHNY, CDR2 SVGAGI (reference sequence). In DNA form, the CDR3 reads TGTGCCAGCAGTTACGTGTCGGGAAACACCATATATTTT. Residues: CASSYVSGNTIYF.

The chain recombines TRBV19 with TRBJ1-1; TRBD1 might be the D (5 bases). Germline V lookup: CDR1 LNHDA, CDR2 SQIVND (reference sequence). This CDR3 has 15 residues. The V end was cut by 3 bases, the J end by 4 bases, with 15 bases between. The CDR3 sequence is CASSILGGLGTEAFF. In DNA, the CDR3 is TGTGCCAGTAGTATTCTCGGGGGGTTGGGCACTGAAGCTTTCTTT.

Here the CDR3 reads CASEGRERNEQFF. The CDR3 coding sequence is TGTGCCAGTGAAGGGCGGGAGAGGAATGAGCAGTTCTTC. The chain carries TRBV19 and TRBJ2-1, with TRBD2 identical over 7 bases. Per the germline V gene, CDR1 is LNHDA and CDR2 is SQIVND (reference sequence). The CDR3 spans 13 residues. With V trimmed by 8 bases and J by 7 bases, 8 bases remained unmatched.

J is TRBJ2-5 and V is TRBV18; D might be TRBD2 (5 bases). Germline CDR1 is KGHSH and CDR2 is LQKENI. The CDR3 has 15 residues. V lost 2 bases and J lost 0, with 10 bases in between. CDR3 sequence: CASSPSLADQETQYF. The CDR3, as DNA: TGTGCCAGCTCACCAAGTCTAGCAGACCAAGAGACCCAGTACTTC.

The CDR3 loop reads CASSDLAGPTDTQYF. The CDR3 bases are TGTGCCAGCAGTGACCTAGCGGGACCCACAGATACGCAGTATTTT. The V and J genes are TRBV6-4 and TRBJ2-3; TRBD2 agrees at 9 bases. Germline V lookup: CDR1 MRHNA, CDR2 SNTAGT. CDR3 size: 15 residues. The V gene end was trimmed by 2 bases and the J gene end by 2 bases; junction bases not matched to a gene: 2.

The chain combines TRBV2 with TRBJ2-2; 11 bases line up with TRBD2. Germline values: CDR1 SNHLY, CDR2 FYNNEI. This CDR3 region has 15 residues. J was trimmed by 4 bases and V by 10 bases; bases with no gene match: 8. The CDR3 loop is CATYSGRDVTGELFF. The CDR3 region has the DNA TGTGCCACCTATAGCGGGAGGGACGTCACCGGGGAGCTGTTTTTT.

The rearrangement uses TRBV4-2 and TRBJ2-7, with D uncertain. This CDR3 region has 17 residues. V was shortened by 4 bases and J by 0 bases, with 19 bases between the two germline ends. Germline V gives CDR1 LGHNA, CDR2 YNFKEQ. The CDR3 here is CASSPQEVVFSSYEQYF. CDR3 DNA sequence: TGTGCCAGCAGCCCACAAGAGGTTGTCTTTAGCTCCTACGAGCAGTACTTC.

This clone was recorded a few times. The chain has TRBV19 and TRBJ1-6, with D perhaps TRBD1 (6 bases). The CDR3 has 16 residues. Germline V gene lookup returns CDR1 LNHDA and CDR2 SQIVND (reference sequence). Deletions cut 5 bases from V and 0 bases from J, with 11 bases between. CDR3 residues: CASSSRGNSYNSPLHF. As DNA, the CDR3 is TGTGCCAGTAGTTCCAGGGGCAACTCCTATAATTCACCCCTCCACTTT.

This clone was counted only a few times. The CDR3 region is CASSYSSYGYTF. Written as DNA, the CDR3 is TGTGCCAGCAGTTACTCTAGCTATGGCTACACCTTC. The V and J genes are TRBV6-6 and TRBJ1-2; D gene unclear. The V gene lost 0 bases and the J gene lost 4 bases, with 3 bases spanning the gap. Germline CDR1 and CDR2: MNHNY and SVGAGI (reference sequence). There are 12 residues in the CDR3.

The chain has TRBV11-3 and TRBJ2-7, with D perhaps matching TRBD2 (5 bases). This CDR3 is 15 amino acids long. Between the trimmed V and J ends, which lost 6 bases and 0 bases, there was a span of 15 bases. From germline, CDR1 is SGHNT and CDR2 YENEEA. The CDR3 here is CASRARASSSYEQYF. The CDR3 DNA reads as TGTGCCAGCAGAGCTCGGGCTAGCAGCTCCTACGAGCAGTACTTC.

This chain uses TRBV11-1 with TRBJ2-2; TRBD1 matches 9 bases. The CDR3 loop spans 16 amino acids. The germline V gene has CDR1 SGHAT and CDR2 FQDESV (reference sequence). V lost 1 base to trimming and J lost 6 bases; unmatched junction nucleotides: 6. In nucleotides, the CDR3 is TGTGCCAGCAGCTTAGGAGGGACAGGGATGGCCGGGGAGCTGTTTTTT. Encoded protein: CASSLGGTGMAGELFF.

The V and J genes are TRBV11-2 and TRBJ2-5; 9 nucleotides line up with TRBD2. With 5 bases clipped from V and 2 bases from J, the junction kept 6 bases outside the gene matches. The germline V gene has CDR1 SGHAT and CDR2 FQNNGV. The CDR3 is made up of 15 amino acids. The CDR3 region is CASSQLAGPQETQYF. In DNA, the CDR3 is TGTGCCAGCAGCCAACTAGCGGGCCCTCAAGAGACCCAGTACTTC.

This chain connects TRBV10-2 to TRBJ1-1; no reliable D call. Germline CDR1 reads WSHSY; CDR2 reads SAAADI. V was pared by 5 bases and J by 3 bases, with 7 bases between. The CDR3 loop spans 12 amino acids. The CDR3, as DNA: TGCGCCAGCAGTACAGCTTACACTGAAGCTTTCTTT. It is translated as CASSTAYTEAFF.

This chain joins TRBV30 and TRBJ2-1; D is unclear. V gave up 1 base and J gave up 10 bases, with 8 bases separating them. The germline gives CDR1 GTSNPN, CDR2 SVGIG (reference sequence). CDR3 length: 11 amino acids. CDR3 region: CAWSALVEQFF. CDR3 DNA: TGTGCCTGGAGTGCCCTAGTGGAGCAGTTCTTC.

The chain uses TRBV10-3 and TRBJ1-2; tentative D call: TRBD1 (6 bases). V was cut by 10 bases and J by 1 base, with 13 bases left in between. The CDR3 is 13 residues long. Looked up from germline, CDR1 is ENHRY and CDR2 is SYGVKD. The CDR3 sequence: CATLSGVNYGYTF. CDR3 in DNA: TGTGCCACCCTTTCAGGGGTTAACTATGGCTACACCTTC.

V gene TRBV25-1 combines with J gene TRBJ2-7; possibly TRBD1 for D (6 bases). Trimming removed 0 bases from V and 7 bases from J, with 16 bases in between. This CDR3 is built from 15 residues. In germline, CDR1 is MGHDK, CDR2 SYGVNS. The CDR3, as DNA: TGTGCCAGCAGTGAATACAGGCAGGGGAGTAGAGAGCAGTACTTC. The encoded protein is CASSEYRQGSREQYF.

The chain employs TRBV20-1 and TRBJ2-2; 8 nucleotides line up with TRBD1. The CDR3 length is 14 residues. Losses at the gene ends were 3 bases for V and 6 bases for J; bases not matched to a gene: 6. The V gene's germline CDR1 is DFQATT and CDR2 SNEGSKA (reference sequence). The CDR3 spells CSASQTGVPGELFF. CDR3 nucleotides: TGCAGTGCTAGTCAGACAGGGGTCCCCGGGGAGCTGTTTTTT.